These 17 T cell receptor beta chains were all obtained from the same sample, sequenced in a study of radiotherapy plus CTLA-4 blockade in lung cancer. TCRdb's table, derived via immunoSEQ multiplex PCR, lists solely in-frame clones and lacks some. The table has fewer than 95,000 clones, 83% seen once. Sequenced here: peripheral blood, sampled from a patient treated with radiotherapy plus ipilimumab. The receptors come from a human donor with non-small cell lung cancer who had stable disease on radiotherapy plus ipilimumab.

This chain connects TRBV27 to TRBJ2-7, with 7 bases lining up with TRBD1. V was clipped by 5 bases and J by 3 bases; unmatched bases: 1. This CDR3 contains 12 residues. Looked up from germline, CDR1 is MNHEY and CDR2 is SMNVEV (reference sequence). CDR3 amino acids: CASSGTDYEQYF. In nucleotides, the CDR3 is TGTGCCAGCAGTGGGACAGACTACGAGCAGTACTTC.

The CDR3 bases are TGTGCCAGTGGCGGGATCAATCAAGAGACCCAGTACTTC. Encoded protein: CASGGINQETQYF. This chain links TRBV2 with TRBJ2-5, with D tentatively TRBD2 (6 bases). CDR3 length equals 13 residues. Germline assignment: CDR1 SNHLY and CDR2 FYNNEI. V shed 9 bases and J shed 2 bases, with 13 bases lying between them.

The chain links TRBV30 to TRBJ1-3; unclear D gene. V lost 7 bases, J lost 0 bases, and 10 bases lay in between. The CDR3 loop spans 13 amino acids. Germline CDR1 and CDR2: GTSNPN and SVGIG (reference sequence). CDR3 DNA sequence: TGTGCCTCCAGAGAGCCCTCTGGAAACACCATATATTTT. Translated, it gives CASREPSGNTIYF.

The chain carries TRBV7-3 and TRBJ2-3; D is possibly TRBD1 (6 bases). Germline values: CDR1 SGHTA, CDR2 FQGTGA. This CDR3 spans 14 amino acids. The V gene lost 4 bases and the J gene lost 7 bases, with 15 bases spanning the gap. The CDR3 sequence: CASSSQTGMHTQYF. CDR3 DNA: TGTGCCAGCAGCTCCCAGACAGGCATGCATACGCAGTATTTT.

As concerns this clone: A junction end diverges from the germline sequence, so it may reflect a read error. The chain is built from TRBV7-7 and TRBJ2-3; no reliable D call. The length of the CDR3 is 14 residues. CDR1 and CDR2 from the germline V gene are SSHAT and FNYEAQ (reference sequence). The CDR3 reads CASSPITGTDTQYF. CDR3 nucleotide sequence: TGTGCTAGCAGCCCGATAACTGGCACAGATACGCAGTATTTT.

The chain uses TRBV4-1 and TRBJ1-4, with TRBD1 matching 9 bases. The V segment lost 1 base and the J segment 5 bases; nucleotides outside the gene matches: 2. The germline CDR1 and CDR2 sequences are MGHRA and YSYEKL. The CDR3 is made up of 15 amino acids. The CDR3 DNA follows: TGCGCCAGCAGCCAAGCCGGGACAGGGAATGAAAAACTGTTTTTT. As protein: CASSQAGTGNEKLFF.

The chain uses TRBV5-4 and TRBJ2-3; the D is unclear. Trimming stripped 0 bases from V and 0 bases from J, with 14 bases between. Per the germline V gene, CDR1 is SGHNT and CDR2 is YYREEE (reference sequence). This CDR3 region has 17 residues. The CDR3, as DNA: TGTGCCAGCAGCTTGGGGGGTAGTAGATCTAGCACAGATACGCAGTATTTT. Encoded protein: CASSLGGSRSSTDTQYF.

The chain carries TRBV30 and TRBJ2-7; 10 bases match TRBD2. Germline V gives CDR1 GTSNPN, CDR2 SVGIG (reference sequence). The V and J ends lost 1 base and 5 bases, in that order; junction bases with no gene match: 2. The CDR3 totals 13 residues. CDR3 sequence reads: CAWSAGLANEQYF. As DNA, the CDR3 is TGTGCCTGGAGTGCGGGACTAGCGAACGAGCAGTACTTC.

The chain recombines TRBV5-1 with TRBJ2-3, with 10 bases matching TRBD2. Per germline, CDR1 SGHRS and CDR2 YFSETQ. The V and J ends lost 0 bases and 5 bases, in that order; junction bases with no gene match: 12. The CDR3 is made up of 18 amino acids. CDR3 nucleotide sequence: TGCGCCAGCAGCTTGGGATACGAAGCGGGGGGGCGTAGAGATACGCAGTATTTT. Translating it yields CASSLGYEAGGRRDTQYF.

The rearrangement uses TRBV11-1 and TRBJ2-3; TRBD2 aligns across 8 bases. Germline-derived CDR1 and CDR2 are SGHAT and FQDESV (reference sequence). V was clipped by 5 bases and J by 3 bases; unmatched bases: 7. This CDR3 region has 15 residues. CDR3 bases: TGTGCCAGCAGCCCACGGGCTAGCGGGACAGATACGCAGTATTTT. It codes for CASSPRASGTDTQYF. Together with reference TRBV11-1 and TRBJ2-3, the CDR3 gives the full variable domain: EAEVAQSPRYKITEKSQAVAFWCDPISGHATLYWYRQILGQGPELLVQFQDESVVDDSQLPKDRFSAERLKGVDSTLKIQPAELGDSAMYLCASSPRASGTDTQYFGPGTRLTVL.

This clone has a single count. The chain employs TRBV6-1 and TRBJ2-7; D not certain. V lost 6 bases and J lost 0, with 12 bases in between. The CDR3 is 14 amino acids. Germline-derived CDR1 and CDR2 are MNHNS and SASEGT. CDR3 nucleotide sequence: TGTGCCAGCAGCCGTGAATTAAGCTCCTACGAGCAGTACTTC. The encoded protein is CASSRELSSYEQYF.

This chain connects TRBV28 to TRBJ1-5, with D possibly matching TRBD1 (5 bases). The germline V and J ends were trimmed by 4 bases and 4 bases, with 17 bases remaining between them. Per the germline V gene, CDR1 is MDHEN and CDR2 is SYDVKM. CDR3 length: 16 residues. CDR3 nucleotides: TGTGCCAGCAGTTCCCGACGGACGGGGCTGAATCAGCCCCAGCATTTT. This gives the protein CASSSRRTGLNQPQHF.

This rearrangement joins TRBV4-2 to TRBJ2-2, with no clear D. V was cut by 1 base and J by 4 bases, with 10 bases left in between. Germline lookup yields CDR1 LGHNA and CDR2 YNFKEQ. There are 15 residues in the CDR3. The CDR3 region has the DNA TGTGCCAGCAGCCAAGCTGACCTGGCCACCGGGGAGCTGTTTTTT. This translates into CASSQADLATGELFF.

This chain joins TRBV5-1 and TRBJ1-1, with TRBD1 matching over 8 bases. Germline trimming cut 5 bases from V and 8 bases from J; bases unmatched to any gene: 8. The CDR3 extends over 13 amino acids. From germline, CDR1 is SGHRS and CDR2 YFSETQ. CDR3 sequence: CASREDRVREAFF. DNA of the CDR3: TGCGCCAGCAGAGAGGACAGGGTAAGGGAAGCTTTCTTT. Combining the CDR3 with reference TRBV5-1 and TRBJ1-1 gives the whole variable domain KAGVTQTPRYLIKTRGQQVTLSCSPISGHRSVSWYQQTPGQGLQFLFEYFSETQRNKGNFPGRFSGRQFSNSRSEMNVSTLELGDSALYLCASREDRVREAFFGQGTRLTVV.

The V and J genes are TRBV4-1 and TRBJ1-6, with 7 bases aligning to TRBD1. The CDR3 covers 15 residues. Germline CDR1 MGHRA, CDR2 YSYEKL. The V and J ends lost 4 bases and 5 bases, in that order; junction bases with no gene match: 5. The chain's CDR3 is CASSPDRADNSPLHF. The CDR3 nucleotides read TGCGCCAGCAGCCCCGACAGGGCGGATAATTCACCCCTCCACTTT.

The V call is TRBV5-6, the J call TRBJ2-2; TRBD1 matches 7 bases. Germline V gives CDR1 SGHDT, CDR2 YYEEEE. After removal of 0 bases from V and 7 bases from J, the junction contained 6 bases not matched to a gene. The length of the CDR3 is 15 residues. The CDR3 sequence: CASSLAKGAVGELFF. The CDR3 DNA follows: TGTGCCAGCAGCTTGGCCAAGGGGGCAGTCGGGGAGCTGTTTTTT.

The V gene is TRBV2, the J gene TRBJ2-5; maybe TRBD1 (6 bases). This CDR3 is 13 amino acids long. Per the germline V gene, CDR1 is SNHLY and CDR2 is FYNNEI. V was shortened by 7 bases and J by 1 base, with 10 bases between the two germline ends. For the CDR3, the DNA is TGTGCCAGCAAGGTACAGGGCCAAGAGACCCAGTACTTC. Protein product: CASKVQGQETQYF.